A selection of T cell receptor beta chains follows, all from one sample in a study of preoperative IRX-2 immunotherapy in early breast cancer. Clones were read by immunoSEQ multiplex PCR, and TCRdb kept only the in-frame ones, dropping some. Of some 7,200 clones listed, 75% to 85% are singletons. The sample in question was tumor tissue, obtained after IRX-2 immunotherapy. The receptors were sampled from a human donor with breast cancer. CDR3s include the opening cysteine and the closing phenylalanine or tryptophan. D genes are given only for firm matches. Not every row has a clone size; where given, it reads once, few, many or a size class.

clone size,D gene,CDR3 length,V gene,J gene,CDR3 DNA,CDR3 protein
NA,TRBD1,12,TRBV6-8,TRBJ1-3,TGTGCCATCAGGGGGTCTGGAAACACCATATATTTT,CAIRGSGNTIYF
NA,NA,15,TRBV7-6,TRBJ1-3,TGTGCCAGCAGTTCAACAGGTTACTCTGGAAACACCATATATTTT,CASSSTGYSGNTIYF
NA,NA,13,TRBV28,TRBJ1-2,TGTGCCAGCAGGAACCTCGGGAACTATGGCTACACCTTC,CASRNLGNYGYTF
NA,TRBD1,14,TRBV19,TRBJ2-3,TGTGCCAGTAGCACAGGGGGCTTAACAGATACGCAGTATTTT,CASSTGGLTDTQYF
NA,NA,12,TRBV6-8,TRBJ2-7,TGTGCCATCAGTGTTTACGGGAACGAGCAGTACTTC,CAISVYGNEQYF
NA,NA,16,TRBV6-8,TRBJ1-4,TGTGCCAGCAGTTACTCTTTCGGGTGGGAACTCGAAAAACTGTTTTTT,CASSYSFGWELEKLFF
NA,NA,11,TRBV30,TRBJ2-7,TGTGCCTGGGCCAGGGGTGGCGAGCAGTACTTC,CAWARGGEQYF
medium-sized,NA,15,TRBV19,TRBJ1-4,TGTGCCAGTAGTATAATCAGGGAAACTAATGAAAAACTGTTTTTT,CASSIIRETNEKLFF
NA,NA,15,TRBV28,TRBJ1-2,TGTGCCAGCAGTCCAACCGGGACGGCCCTCGGGGGCTACACCTTC,CASSPTGTALGGYTF
NA,NA,16,TRBV7-6,TRBJ2-3,TGTGCCAGCAGCTTCGGGGGAGCGTCTAGCACAGATACGCAGTATTTT,CASSFGGASSTDTQYF
once,TRBD1,15,TRBV14,TRBJ2-2,TGTGCCAGCAGCCTCCTGACAGGGTACACCGGGGAGCTGTTTTTT,CASSLLTGYTGELFF